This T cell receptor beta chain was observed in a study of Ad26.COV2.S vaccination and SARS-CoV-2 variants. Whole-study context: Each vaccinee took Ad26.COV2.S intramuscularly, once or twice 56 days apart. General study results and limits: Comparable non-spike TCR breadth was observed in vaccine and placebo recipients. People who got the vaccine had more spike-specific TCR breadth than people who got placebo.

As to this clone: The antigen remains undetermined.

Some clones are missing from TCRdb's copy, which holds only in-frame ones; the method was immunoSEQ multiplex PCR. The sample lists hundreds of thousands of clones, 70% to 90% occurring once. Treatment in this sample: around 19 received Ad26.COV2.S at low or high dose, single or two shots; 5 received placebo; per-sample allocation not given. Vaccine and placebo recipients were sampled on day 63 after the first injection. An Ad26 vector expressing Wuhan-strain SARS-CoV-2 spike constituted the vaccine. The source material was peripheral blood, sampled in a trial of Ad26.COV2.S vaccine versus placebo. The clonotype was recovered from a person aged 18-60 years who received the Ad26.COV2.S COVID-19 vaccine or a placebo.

The CDR3 DNA reads TGTGCCTGTGGGGACGGCTACAATGAGCAGTTCTTC. Translating gives CACGDGYNEQFF. The V and J genes are TRBV19 and TRBJ2-1; D may correspond to TRBD1 or TRBD2 (5 bases each). This CDR3 contains 12 residues. Trimming cost V 11 bases and J 3 bases, with 11 bases left between them. Germline CDR1 LNHDA, CDR2 SQIVND (reference sequence). Combining the CDR3 with reference TRBV19 and TRBJ2-1 gives the whole variable domain DGGITQSPKYLFRKEGQNVTLSCEQNLNHDAMYWYRQDPGQGLRLIYYSQIVNDFQKGDIAEGYSVSREKKESFPLTVTSAQKNPTAFYLCACGDGYNEQFFGPGTRLTVL.